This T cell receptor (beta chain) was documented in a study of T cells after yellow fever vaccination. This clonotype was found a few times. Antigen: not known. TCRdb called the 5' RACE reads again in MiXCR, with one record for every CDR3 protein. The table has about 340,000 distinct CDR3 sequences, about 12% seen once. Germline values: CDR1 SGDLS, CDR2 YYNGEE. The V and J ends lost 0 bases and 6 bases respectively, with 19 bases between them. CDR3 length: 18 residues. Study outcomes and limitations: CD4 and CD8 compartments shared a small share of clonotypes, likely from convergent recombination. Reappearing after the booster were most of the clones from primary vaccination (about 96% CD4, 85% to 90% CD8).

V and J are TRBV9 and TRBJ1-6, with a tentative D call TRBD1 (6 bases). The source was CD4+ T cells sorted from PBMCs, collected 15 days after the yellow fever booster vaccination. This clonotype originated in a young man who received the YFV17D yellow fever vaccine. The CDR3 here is CASSVDGGLGSFNSPLHF. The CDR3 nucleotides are TGTGCCAGCAGCGTAGACGGGGGCCTAGGGTCTTTTAATTCACCCCTCCACTTT.